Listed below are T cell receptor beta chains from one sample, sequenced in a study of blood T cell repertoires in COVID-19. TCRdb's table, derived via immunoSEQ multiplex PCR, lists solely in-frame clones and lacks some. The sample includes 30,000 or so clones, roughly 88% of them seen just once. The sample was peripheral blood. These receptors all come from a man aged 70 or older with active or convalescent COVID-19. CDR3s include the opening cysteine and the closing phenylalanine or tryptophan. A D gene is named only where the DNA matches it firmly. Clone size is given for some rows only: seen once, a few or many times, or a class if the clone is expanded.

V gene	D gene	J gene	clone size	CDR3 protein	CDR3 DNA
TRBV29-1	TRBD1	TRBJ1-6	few	CSVGQGVNSPLHF	TGCAGCGTTGGACAGGGGGTTAATTCACCCCTCCACTTT
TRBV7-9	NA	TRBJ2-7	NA	CASSSPGYLSYEQYF	TGTGCCAGCAGCTCTCCGGGGTACCTCTCCTACGAGCAGTACTTC
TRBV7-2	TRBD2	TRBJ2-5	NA	CASSDSGGWSGETQYF	TGTGCCAGCAGCGATTCGGGGGGGTGGTCGGGAGAGACCCAGTACTTC
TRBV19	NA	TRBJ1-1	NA	CASSIGERRTEAFF	TGTGCCAGTAGTATAGGGGAGAGGAGGACTGAAGCTTTCTTT
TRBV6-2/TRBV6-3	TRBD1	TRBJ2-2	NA	CASSYGGQGIPGELFF	TGTGCCAGCAGTTATGGCGGACAGGGAATTCCCGGGGAGCTGTTTTTT
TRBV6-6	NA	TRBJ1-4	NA	CASSYVQGNEKLFF	TGTGCCAGCAGTTACGTCCAGGGGAATGAAAAACTGTTTTTT
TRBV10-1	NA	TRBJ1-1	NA	CASSTQGSNTEAFF	TGCGCCAGCAGTACGCAGGGATCGAACACTGAAGCTTTCTTT
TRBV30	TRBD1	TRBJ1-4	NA	CAWSEMAGGGEKLFF	TGTGCCTGGAGTGAGATGGCAGGGGGTGGTGAAAAACTGTTTTTT
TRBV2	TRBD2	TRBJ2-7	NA	CASRREGYEQYF	TGTGCCAGCCGGCGGGAGGGATACGAGCAGTACTTC
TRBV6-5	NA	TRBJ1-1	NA	CASSYSQGTEAFF	TGTGCCAGCAGTTACTCACAGGGCACTGAAGCTTTCTTT
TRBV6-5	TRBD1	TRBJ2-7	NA	CASSTTGGAPYEQYF	TGTGCCAGCAGTACTACAGGGGGCGCCCCCTACGAGCAGTACTTC
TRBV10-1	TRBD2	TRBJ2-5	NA	CASGGTSYETQYF	TGCGCCAGCGGCGGGACTAGCTATGAGACCCAGTACTTC
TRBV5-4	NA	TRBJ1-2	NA	CASSLDSLGNYGYTF	TGTGCCAGCAGCTTAGACAGCCTGGGGAACTATGGCTACACCTTC
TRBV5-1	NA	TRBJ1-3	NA	CASSLGRDGNTIYF	TGCGCCAGCAGCTTGGGCAGGGATGGAAACACCATATATTTT
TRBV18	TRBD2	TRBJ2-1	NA	CASSPYSGGSYNEQFF	TGTGCCAGCTCACCTTATAGCGGGGGGTCCTACAATGAGCAGTTCTTC